This passage covers 5 T cell receptor beta chains from one sample sequenced in a study of Graves' ophthalmopathy and Graves' hyperthyroidism. For repertoire sequencing, the TCR beta CDR3 regions were amplified from RNA transcripts. HTBI primers served in a first-round RT-PCR, which a second-round multiplex PCR followed. TCRdb called the multiplex PCR reads again in MiXCR, with one record for every CDR3 protein. The sample carries 740,000 or so distinct CDR3 sequences, approximately 40% recorded once. The source material was peripheral blood. The receptors stem from an adult man with Graves' ophthalmopathy.

The chain joins TRBV2 to TRBJ2-7, with 8 positions matching TRBD2. CDR1 and CDR2 (germline): SNHLY, FYNNEI. V dropped 6 bases and J dropped 2; count of bases not matched to a gene: 12. The CDR3 is made up of 16 amino acids. The CDR3 spells CASSLDLAGGTYEQYF. In DNA, the CDR3 is TGTGCCAGCAGCTTGGACCTAGCGGGTGGGACCTACGAGCAGTACTTC.

Only a few counts were recorded for this clonotype. The DNA of the CDR3 is TGCAGTGCTATCCAGGATACTAACTATGGCTACACCTTC. Its translation: CSAIQDTNYGYTF. V gene TRBV20-1 combines with J gene TRBJ1-2; no clear D gene. V was clipped by 4 bases and J by 0 bases, with 9 bases between them. This CDR3 is 13 amino acids long. Germline CDR1 is DFQATT and CDR2 is SNEGSKA (reference sequence).

A remark on this clonotype: Being one base from a much bigger clone, this may be a read error. The chain employs TRBV10-3 and TRBJ1-3, with D possibly matching TRBD1 (5 bases). Per germline, CDR1 ENHRY and CDR2 SYGVKD. Trimming shortened V by 2 bases and J by 2 bases, and 10 bases separated the two germline ends. This CDR3 is built from 15 residues. CDR3 nucleotide sequence: TGTGCCATCAGTGAGGATGTAGGGGCTGGAAACACCATATATTTT. Protein sequence: CAISEDVGAGNTIYF.

Notes on this clonotype: Just one base apart from a much larger clone, this may be a read error. J is TRBJ1-5 and V is TRBV7-8; D possibly corresponds to TRBD1 (5 bases). The CDR3 is made up of 16 amino acids. CDR1 SGHVS and CDR2 FQNEAQ come from the germline V gene. V was shortened by 4 bases and J by 2 bases, with 15 bases between the two germline ends. CDR3 DNA: TGTGCCAGCAGCTACAGCAGGGTTGAGGGCAATCAGCCCCAGCATTTT. Translation: CASSYSRVEGNQPQHF.

This clonotype was picked up a small number of times. The chain joins TRBV29-1 to TRBJ1-1, with unresolved D. This CDR3 spans 13 amino acids. Germline values: CDR1 SQVTM, CDR2 ANQGSEA. Between the trimmed V and J ends, which lost 2 bases and 4 bases, there was a span of 11 bases. The CDR3, as DNA: TGCAGCGTTGAATATTCTGCGGGCACTGAAGCTTTCTTT. Its protein product is CSVEYSAGTEAFF.